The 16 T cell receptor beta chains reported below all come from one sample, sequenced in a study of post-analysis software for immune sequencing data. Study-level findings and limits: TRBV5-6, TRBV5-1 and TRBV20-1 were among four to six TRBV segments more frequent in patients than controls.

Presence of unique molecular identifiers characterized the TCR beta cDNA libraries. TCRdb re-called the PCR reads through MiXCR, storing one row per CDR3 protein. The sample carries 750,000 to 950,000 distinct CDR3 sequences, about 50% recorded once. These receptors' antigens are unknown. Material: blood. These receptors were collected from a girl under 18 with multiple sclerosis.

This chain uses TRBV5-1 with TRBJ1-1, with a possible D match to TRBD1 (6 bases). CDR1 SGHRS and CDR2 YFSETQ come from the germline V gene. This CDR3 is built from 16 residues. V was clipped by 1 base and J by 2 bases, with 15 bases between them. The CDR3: CASSLHRDTLNTEAFF. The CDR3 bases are TGCGCCAGCAGCTTGCACCGGGACACTCTCAACACTGAAGCTTTCTTT.

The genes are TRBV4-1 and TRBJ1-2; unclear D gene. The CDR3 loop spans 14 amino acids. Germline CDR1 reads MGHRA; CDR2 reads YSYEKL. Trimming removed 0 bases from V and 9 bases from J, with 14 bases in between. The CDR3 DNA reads TGCGCCAGCAGCCAAGACCGAGGCCTATACCGCTACACCTTC. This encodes CASSQDRGLYRYTF.

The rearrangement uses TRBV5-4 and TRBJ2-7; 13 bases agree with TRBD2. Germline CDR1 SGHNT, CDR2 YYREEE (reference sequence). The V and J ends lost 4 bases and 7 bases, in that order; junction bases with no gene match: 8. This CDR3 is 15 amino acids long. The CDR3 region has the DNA TGTGCCAGCAGCGTCGGACTAGCGGGAGCGGCTGAGCAGTACTTC. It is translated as CASSVGLAGAAEQYF.

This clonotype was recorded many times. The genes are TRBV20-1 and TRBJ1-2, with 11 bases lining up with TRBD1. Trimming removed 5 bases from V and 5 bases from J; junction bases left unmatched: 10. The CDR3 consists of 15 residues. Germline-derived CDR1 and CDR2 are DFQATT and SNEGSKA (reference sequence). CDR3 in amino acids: CSALKDRGLEYGYTF. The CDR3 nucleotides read TGCAGTGCTCTAAAGGACAGGGGGCTCGAGTATGGCTACACCTTC.

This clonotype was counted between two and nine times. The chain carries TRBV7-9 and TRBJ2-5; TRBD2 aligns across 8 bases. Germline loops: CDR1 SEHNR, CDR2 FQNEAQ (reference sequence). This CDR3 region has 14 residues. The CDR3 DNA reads TGTGTTTTTGGAACGGGAGGGCCCCAAGAGACCCAGTACTTC. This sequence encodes CVFGTGGPQETQYF.

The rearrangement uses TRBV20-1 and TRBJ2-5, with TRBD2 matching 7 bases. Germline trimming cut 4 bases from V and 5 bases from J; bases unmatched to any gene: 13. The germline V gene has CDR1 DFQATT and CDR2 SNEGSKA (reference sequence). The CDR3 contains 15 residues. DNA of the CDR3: TGCAGTGCTAAGCGCGAGCGGGGATCAGGGGAGACCCAGTACTTC. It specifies CSAKRERGSGETQYF.

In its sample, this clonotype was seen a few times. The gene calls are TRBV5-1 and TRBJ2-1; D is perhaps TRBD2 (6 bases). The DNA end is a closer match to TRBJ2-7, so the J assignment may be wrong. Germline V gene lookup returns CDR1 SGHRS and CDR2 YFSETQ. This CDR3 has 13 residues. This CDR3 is CASGEAAESEQYF. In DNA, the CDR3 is TGCGCCAGCGGGGAGGCAGCTGAGAGCGAGCAGTACTTC.

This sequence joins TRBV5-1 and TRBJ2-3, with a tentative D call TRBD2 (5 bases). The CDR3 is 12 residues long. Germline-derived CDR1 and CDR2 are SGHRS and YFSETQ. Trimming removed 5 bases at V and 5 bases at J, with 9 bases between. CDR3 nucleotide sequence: TGCGCCAGCAGATTCGCGGGAGATACGCAGTATTTT. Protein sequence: CASRFAGDTQYF.

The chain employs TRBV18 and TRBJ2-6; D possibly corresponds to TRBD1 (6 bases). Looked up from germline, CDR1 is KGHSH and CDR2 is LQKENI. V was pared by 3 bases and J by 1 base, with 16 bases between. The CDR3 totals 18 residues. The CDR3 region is CASSPSRDTGSGANVLTF. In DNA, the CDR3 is TGTGCCAGCTCACCTTCCCGGGACACGGGATCTGGGGCCAACGTCCTGACTTTC.

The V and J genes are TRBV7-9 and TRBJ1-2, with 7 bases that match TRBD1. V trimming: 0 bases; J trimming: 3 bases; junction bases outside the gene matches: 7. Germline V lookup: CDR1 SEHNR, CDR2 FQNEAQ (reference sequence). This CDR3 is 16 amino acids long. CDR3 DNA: TGTGCCAGCAGCTTAGCGACAGGGCGGGGCGACTATGGCTACACCTTC. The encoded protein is CASSLATGRGDYGYTF.

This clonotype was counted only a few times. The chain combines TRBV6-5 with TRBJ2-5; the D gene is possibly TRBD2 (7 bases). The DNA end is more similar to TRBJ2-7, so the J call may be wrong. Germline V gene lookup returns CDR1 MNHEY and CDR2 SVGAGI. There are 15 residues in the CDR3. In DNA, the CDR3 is TGTGCCAGCAGGCACAGGGTACAGCGGGACTACGAGCAGTACTTC. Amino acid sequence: CASRHRVQRDYEQYF.

The chain's CDR3 is CARSAGGNTIYF. The CDR3 nucleotides are TGTGCCAGGTCCGCCGGGGGAAACACCATATATTTT. This chain links TRBV7-9 with TRBJ1-3; D not resolved. V gave up 9 bases and J gave up 4 bases, with 10 bases separating them. The CDR3 runs to 12 residues. The V gene's germline CDR1 is SEHNR and CDR2 FQNEAQ (reference sequence).

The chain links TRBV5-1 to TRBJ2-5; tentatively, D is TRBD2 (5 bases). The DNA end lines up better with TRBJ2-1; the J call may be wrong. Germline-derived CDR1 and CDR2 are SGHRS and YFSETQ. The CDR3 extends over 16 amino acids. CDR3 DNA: TGCGCCAGCAGCTTGGTCGGTCCCCATGGAGGCGATGAGCAGTTCTTC. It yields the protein CASSLVGPHGGDEQFF.

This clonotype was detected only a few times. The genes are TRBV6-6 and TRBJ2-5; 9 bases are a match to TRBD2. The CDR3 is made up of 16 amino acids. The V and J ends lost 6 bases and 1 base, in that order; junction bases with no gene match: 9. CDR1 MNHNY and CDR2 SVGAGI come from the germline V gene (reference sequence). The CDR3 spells CASSATSGPIQETQYF. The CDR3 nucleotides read TGTGCCAGCAGCGCCACTAGCGGGCCGATCCAAGAGACCCAGTACTTC.

CDR3: CASSYQGTYEQYF. The CDR3 DNA is TGTGCCAGCAGTTACCAGGGGACCTACGAGCAGTACTTC. V usage is TRBV6-5 and J usage is TRBJ2-4; the D gene is possibly TRBD1 (6 bases). The J call may be faulty, since TRBJ2-7 better matches the DNA end. Germline CDR1 is MNHEY and CDR2 is SVGAGI. CDR3 length: 13 residues.

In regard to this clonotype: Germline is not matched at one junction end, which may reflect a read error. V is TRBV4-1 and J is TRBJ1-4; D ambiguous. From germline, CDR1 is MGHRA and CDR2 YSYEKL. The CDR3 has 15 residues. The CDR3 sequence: CTSSQDQTSGEKLFF. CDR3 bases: TGCACCAGCAGCCAAGATCAGACAAGCGGTGAAAAACTGTTTTTT.